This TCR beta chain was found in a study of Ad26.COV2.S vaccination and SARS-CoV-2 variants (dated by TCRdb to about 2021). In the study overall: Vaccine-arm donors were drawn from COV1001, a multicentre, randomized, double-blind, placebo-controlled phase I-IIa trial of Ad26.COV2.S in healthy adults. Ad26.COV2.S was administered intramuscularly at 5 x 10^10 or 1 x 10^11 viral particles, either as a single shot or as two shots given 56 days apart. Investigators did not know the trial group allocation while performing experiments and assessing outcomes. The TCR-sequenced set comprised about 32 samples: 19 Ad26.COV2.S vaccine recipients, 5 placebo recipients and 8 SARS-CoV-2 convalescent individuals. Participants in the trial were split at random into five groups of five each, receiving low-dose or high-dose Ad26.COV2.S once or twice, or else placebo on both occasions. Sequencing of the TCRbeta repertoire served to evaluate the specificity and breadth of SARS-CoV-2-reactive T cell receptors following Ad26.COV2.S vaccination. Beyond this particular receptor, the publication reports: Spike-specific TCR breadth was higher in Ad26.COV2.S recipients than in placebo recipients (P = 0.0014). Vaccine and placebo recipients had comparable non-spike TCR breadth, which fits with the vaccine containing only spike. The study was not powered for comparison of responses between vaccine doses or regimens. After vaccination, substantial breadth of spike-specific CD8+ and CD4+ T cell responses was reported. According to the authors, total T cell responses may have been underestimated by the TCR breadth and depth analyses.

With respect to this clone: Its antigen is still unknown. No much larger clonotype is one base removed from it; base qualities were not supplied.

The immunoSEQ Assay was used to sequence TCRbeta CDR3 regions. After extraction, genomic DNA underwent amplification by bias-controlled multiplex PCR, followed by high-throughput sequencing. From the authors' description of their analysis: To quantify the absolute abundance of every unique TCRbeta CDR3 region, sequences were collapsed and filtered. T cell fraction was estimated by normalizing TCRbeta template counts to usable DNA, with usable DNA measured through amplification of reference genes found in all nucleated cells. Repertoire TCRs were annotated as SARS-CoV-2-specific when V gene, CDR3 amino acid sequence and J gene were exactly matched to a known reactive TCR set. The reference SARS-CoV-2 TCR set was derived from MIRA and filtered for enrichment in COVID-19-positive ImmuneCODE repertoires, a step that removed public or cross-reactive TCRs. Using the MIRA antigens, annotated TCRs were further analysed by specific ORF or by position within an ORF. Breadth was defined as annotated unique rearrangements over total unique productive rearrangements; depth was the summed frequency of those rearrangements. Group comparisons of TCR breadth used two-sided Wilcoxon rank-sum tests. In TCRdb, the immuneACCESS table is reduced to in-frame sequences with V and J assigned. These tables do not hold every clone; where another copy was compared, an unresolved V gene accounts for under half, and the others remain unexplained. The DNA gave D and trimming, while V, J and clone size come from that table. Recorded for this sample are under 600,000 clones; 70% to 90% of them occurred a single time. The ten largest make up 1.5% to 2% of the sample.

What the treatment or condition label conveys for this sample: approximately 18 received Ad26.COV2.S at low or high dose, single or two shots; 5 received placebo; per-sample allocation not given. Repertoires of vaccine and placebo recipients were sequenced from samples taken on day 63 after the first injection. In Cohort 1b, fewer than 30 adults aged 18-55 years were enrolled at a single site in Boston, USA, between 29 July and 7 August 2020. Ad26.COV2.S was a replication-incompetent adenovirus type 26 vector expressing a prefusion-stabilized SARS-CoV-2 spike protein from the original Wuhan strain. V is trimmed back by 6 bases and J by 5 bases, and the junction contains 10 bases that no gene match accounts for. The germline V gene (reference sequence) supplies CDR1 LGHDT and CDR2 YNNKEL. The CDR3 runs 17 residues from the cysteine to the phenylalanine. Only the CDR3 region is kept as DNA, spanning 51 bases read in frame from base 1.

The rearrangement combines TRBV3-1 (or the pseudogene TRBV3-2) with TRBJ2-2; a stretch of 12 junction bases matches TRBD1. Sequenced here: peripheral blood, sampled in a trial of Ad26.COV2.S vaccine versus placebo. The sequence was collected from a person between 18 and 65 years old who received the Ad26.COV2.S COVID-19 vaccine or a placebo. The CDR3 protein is CASSLMWGQGATGELFF. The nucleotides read TGTGCCAGCAGTTTGATGTGGGGACAGGGGGCGACCGGGGAGCTGTTTTTT.